These 23 T cell receptor beta chains were sequenced from one sample in a study of cytomegalovirus exposure and HLA in healthy donors. Vbeta (60) and Jbeta (13) primers were used in the PCR. Sequencing was performed with immunoSEQ multiplex PCR; in TCRdb, only in-frame clones are kept and a portion is missing. This sample has roughly 140,000 clones; more than 75% occur once, and the top ten carry around 2.5%. Sequencing was performed on PBMCs. The receptors originated from a woman between 18 and 30 years old in good health and CMV-seropositive.

This clone was seen a single time. V usage is TRBV12-5 and J usage is TRBJ2-3, with 8 bases matching TRBD2. V shed 9 bases and J 0 bases; nucleotides not matched to a gene: 2. The CDR3 totals 13 residues. Looked up from germline, CDR1 is LGHNT and CDR2 is FRNRAP. This CDR3 is CASGGVSTDTQYF. The DNA for the CDR3 is TGTGCTAGCGGGGGGGTTAGCACAGATACGCAGTATTTT.

This rearrangement joins TRBV19 to TRBJ2-5, with 9 bases fitting TRBD1. The CDR3 sequence is 16 residues long. V shed 6 bases, J shed 5 bases, and the junction held 13 bases outside the gene matches. Germline V lookup: CDR1 LNHDA, CDR2 SQIVND (reference sequence). Written as DNA, the CDR3 is TGTGCCAGTAGCCCCTTACAGGGGGCCGTTCATGAGACCCAGTACTTC. Translation gives CASSPLQGAVHETQYF.

Only a few counts were recorded for this clone. The chain has TRBV19 and TRBJ1-5; 12 bases are a match to TRBD1. CDR3 length: 17 residues. Germline V lookup: CDR1 LNHDA, CDR2 SQIVND (reference sequence). V dropped 5 bases and J dropped 1; count of bases not matched to a gene: 6. The CDR3 bases are TGTGCCAGTAGTTCCGGGACAGGGGGCCCGAGCAATCAGCCCCAGCATTTT. This gives the protein CASSSGTGGPSNQPQHF.

The CDR3 reads CASSQVPGRSSNEQFF. CDR3 nucleotide sequence: TGTGCCAGCAGCCAAGTTCCAGGGCGGAGTAGCAATGAGCAGTTCTTC. The chain recombines TRBV14 with TRBJ2-1; perhaps TRBD1 as D (5 bases). The germline V gene has CDR1 SGHDN and CDR2 FVKESK. With 1 base removed from V and 6 bases from J, the gap between germline ends came to 16 bases. The CDR3 length is 16 residues. The entire variable domain, with the rest obtained from reference TRBV14 and TRBJ2-1, is as follows: EAGVTQFPSHSVIEKGQTVTLRCDPISGHDNLYWYRRVMGKEIKFLLHFVKESKQDESGMPNNRFLAERTGGTYSTLKVQPAELEDSGVYFCASSQVPGRSSNEQFFGPGTRLTVL.

V usage is TRBV4-3 and J usage is TRBJ2-2; 7 positions agree with TRBD1. CDR3 size: 14 residues. The germline V gene encodes CDR1 LGHNA and CDR2 YSLEER. With 6 bases clipped from V and 4 bases from J, the junction kept 5 bases outside the gene matches. The DNA of the CDR3 is TGCGCCAGCAGACAACAGGGGTCCACCGGGGAGCTGTTTTTT. Amino acids: CASRQQGSTGELFF.

CDR3 in amino acids: CASSLLPGGAHNEQFF. The CDR3 DNA follows: TGTGCCAGCAGCTTACTCCCGGGCGGGGCGCACAATGAGCAGTTCTTC. The chain uses TRBV7-9 and TRBJ2-1, with a possible D match to TRBD2 (6 bases). CDR1 is SEHNR, CDR2 FQNEAQ, per germline (reference sequence). The CDR3 extends over 16 amino acids. The germline V and J ends were trimmed by 2 bases and 5 bases, with 16 bases remaining between them. Combining the CDR3 with reference TRBV7-9 and TRBJ2-1 gives the whole variable domain DTGVSQNPRHKITKRGQNVTFRCDPISEHNRLYWYRQTLGQGPEFLTYFQNEAQLEKSRLLSDRFSAERPKGSFSTLEIQRTEQGDSAMYLCASSLLPGGAHNEQFFGPGTRLTVL.

V is TRBV5-6 and J is TRBJ2-1; 11 bases are shared with TRBD2. With V trimmed by 5 bases and J by 7 bases, 8 bases remained unmatched. This CDR3 region has 15 residues. CDR1 SGHDT and CDR2 YYEEEE come from the germline V gene. Written as DNA, the CDR3 is TGTGCCAGCAGAACCACCGGGACTAGCGGTAATGAGCAGTTCTTC. Its translation: CASRTTGTSGNEQFF.

This sequence joins TRBV9 and TRBJ1-6; possible D gene TRBD1, 5 bases. V lost 0 bases, J lost 7 bases, and 14 bases lay in between. This CDR3 has 16 amino acids. Germline V gene sequence: CDR1 SGDLS, CDR2 YYNGEE. The CDR3: CASSVDGGGPNSPLHF. The CDR3 DNA is TGTGCCAGCAGCGTAGATGGGGGAGGACCCAATTCACCCCTCCACTTT.

This chain uses TRBV29-1 with TRBJ1-1, with 11 bases aligning to TRBD1. The CDR3 covers 14 residues. With V trimmed by 7 bases and J by 1 base, 5 bases remained unmatched. Germline V CDR1 and CDR2: SQVTM, ANQGSEA. CDR3 DNA: TGCAGCGCCGGGACAGGGGGATGGAACACTGAAGCTTTCTTT. This sequence encodes CSAGTGGWNTEAFF.

Only a few counts were recorded for this clone. V gene TRBV11-3 combines with J gene TRBJ2-1; 10 bases match TRBD2. This CDR3 has 17 residues. The germline gives CDR1 SGHNT, CDR2 YENEEA. Losses at the gene ends were 3 bases for V and 6 bases for J; bases not matched to a gene: 11. In nucleotides, the CDR3 is TGTGCCAGCAGCTTCAGCTTCAGCGGGGGGGCATCCAATGAGCAGTTCTTC. This translates into CASSFSFSGGASNEQFF.

The rearrangement uses TRBV28 and TRBJ1-5, with 8 bases matching TRBD1. The CDR3 extends over 16 amino acids. Germline assignment: CDR1 MDHEN and CDR2 SYDVKM. The V gene end was trimmed by 5 bases and the J gene end by 5 bases; junction bases not matched to a gene: 11. This CDR3 is CASSPRTGKRDQPQHF. CDR3 in DNA: TGTGCCAGCAGTCCCCGGACAGGGAAGAGGGATCAGCCCCAGCATTTT. The full variable domain, rest sourced from reference TRBV28 and TRBJ1-5, is DVKVTQSSRYLVKRTGEKVFLECVQDMDHENMFWYRQDPGLGLRLIYFSYDVKMKEKGDIPEGYSVSREKKERFSLILESASTNQTSMYLCASSPRTGKRDQPQHFGDGTRLSIL.

The chain recombines TRBV5-5 with TRBJ1-5, with 9 bases aligning to TRBD1. Germline V lookup: CDR1 SGHKS, CDR2 YYEKEE (reference sequence). Unmatched junction bases numbered 5, after V lost 0 bases and J lost 7 bases. The CDR3 extends over 15 amino acids. CDR3 nucleotides: TGTGCCAGCAGCTTGGACAGGGGGCGCGACCAGCCCCAGCATTTT. This encodes CASSLDRGRDQPQHF.

The table lists this clone with a count of one. The V gene is TRBV6-6, the J gene TRBJ1-1; tentative D call: TRBD1 (5 bases). Deletions cut 5 bases from V and 2 bases from J, with 12 bases between. Germline V CDR1 and CDR2: MNHNY, SVGAGI (reference sequence). This CDR3 region has 14 residues. The CDR3 DNA sequence: TGTGCCAGCAGTCCTACAGGCACAAACACTGAAGCTTTCTTT. Its translation is CASSPTGTNTEAFF.

In the case of this clone: One end of the junction does not line up with germline, which may come from a read error. The V call is TRBV9, the J call TRBJ2-7; TRBD2 matches 8 bases. The germline gives CDR1 SGDLS, CDR2 YYNGEE. The CDR3 spans 17 residues. The CDR3 DNA reads as TGTGCCGGCAGCCTCGGACTAGCCGGGGGGATAGGCTACGAGCAGTACTTC. Amino acid sequence: CAGSLGLAGGIGYEQYF.

The CDR3 nucleotides read TGCGCCAGCAGCGAACCCGGGACTAGGGAGACCCAGTACTTC. Protein sequence: CASSEPGTRETQYF. The V gene is TRBV5-1, the J gene TRBJ2-5; 8 bases align to TRBD2. Germline V gene lookup returns CDR1 SGHRS and CDR2 YFSETQ. This CDR3 has 14 amino acids. V lost 4 bases, J lost 5 bases, and 7 bases stayed unmatched.

The chain joins TRBV19 to TRBJ1-1, with 9 bases aligning to TRBD1. The germline gives CDR1 LNHDA, CDR2 SQIVND (reference sequence). This CDR3 spans 13 amino acids. V lost 5 bases and J lost 6; bases outside the gene matches: 4. CDR3 in DNA: TGTGCCAGTAGTCTGAGGACAGGGGCTGAAGCTTTCTTT. It translates to CASSLRTGAEAFF.

The chain has TRBV6-5 and TRBJ1-4, with D unclear. There are 15 residues in the CDR3. The V gene's germline CDR1 is MNHEY and CDR2 SVGAGI. V was cut by 6 bases and J by 0 bases, with 11 bases left in between. The CDR3 reads CASSPWTPTNEKLFF. CDR3 nucleotide sequence: TGTGCCAGCAGCCCCTGGACTCCAACTAATGAAAAACTGTTTTTT.

This chain uses TRBV5-1 with TRBJ1-6; D is perhaps TRBD1 (6 bases). Germline values: CDR1 SGHRS, CDR2 YFSETQ. The CDR3 runs 15 residues. Trimming removed 4 bases at V and 8 bases at J, with 16 bases between. CDR3 bases: TGCGCCAGCAGCCCCAGAGGGGGTGTTGATTCACCCCTCCACTTT. This gives the protein CASSPRGGVDSPLHF.

The gene calls are TRBV6-5 and TRBJ1-6; TRBD1 might be the D (5 bases). There are 16 residues in the CDR3. Germline V gene lookup returns CDR1 MNHEY and CDR2 SVGAGI. The V gene lost 4 bases and the J gene lost 2 bases, with 12 bases spanning the gap. CDR3 nucleotide sequence: TGTGCCAGCAGTTCCGGGACTTCCCCCTATAATTCACCCCTCCACTTT. Translated: CASSSGTSPYNSPLHF.

The gene calls are TRBV6-6 and TRBJ1-6; 10 nucleotides line up with TRBD1. V lost 6 bases to trimming and J lost 8 bases; unmatched junction nucleotides: 4. From germline, CDR1 is MNHNY and CDR2 SVGAGI (reference sequence). The CDR3 runs 14 residues. The CDR3 loop is CASRTGTGDSPLHF. CDR3 DNA: TGTGCCAGCAGGACCGGGACAGGGGATTCACCCCTCCACTTT.

This chain uses TRBV30 with TRBJ1-1; D gene unclear. With 0 bases removed from V and 4 bases from J, the gap between germline ends came to 6 bases. From germline, CDR1 is GTSNPN and CDR2 SVGIG (reference sequence). The CDR3 spans 12 residues. The CDR3 region is CAWSVSGTEAFF. The DNA of the CDR3 is TGTGCCTGGAGTGTTAGTGGCACTGAAGCTTTCTTT. Complete variable domain (other parts from reference TRBV30 and TRBJ1-1): SQTIHQWPATLVQPVGSPLSLECTVEGTSNPNLYWYRQAAGRGLQLLFYSVGIGQISSEVPQNLSASRPQDRQFILSSKKLLLSDSGFYLCAWSVSGTEAFFGQGTRLTVV.

This chain links TRBV5-4 with TRBJ2-7; D is possibly TRBD1 (5 bases). CDR3 length equals 15 residues. Per germline, CDR1 SGHNT and CDR2 YYREEE (reference sequence). Trimming removed 4 bases at V and 2 bases at J, with 16 bases between. The CDR3 nucleotides read TGTGCCAGCAGCCCCCCTCCAGGGAACGCCTACGAGCAGTACTTC. Translated: CASSPPPGNAYEQYF.

The chain is built from TRBV7-9 and TRBJ1-2; 7 nucleotides line up with TRBD1. The CDR3 is 16 residues long. The germline V gene has CDR1 SEHNR and CDR2 FQNEAQ (reference sequence). V shed 5 bases and J 6 bases; nucleotides not matched to a gene: 15. The CDR3 spells CASSPRQGGISDGYTF. In nucleotides, the CDR3 is TGTGCCAGCAGCCCGCGACAGGGTGGGATTTCGGATGGCTACACCTTC.